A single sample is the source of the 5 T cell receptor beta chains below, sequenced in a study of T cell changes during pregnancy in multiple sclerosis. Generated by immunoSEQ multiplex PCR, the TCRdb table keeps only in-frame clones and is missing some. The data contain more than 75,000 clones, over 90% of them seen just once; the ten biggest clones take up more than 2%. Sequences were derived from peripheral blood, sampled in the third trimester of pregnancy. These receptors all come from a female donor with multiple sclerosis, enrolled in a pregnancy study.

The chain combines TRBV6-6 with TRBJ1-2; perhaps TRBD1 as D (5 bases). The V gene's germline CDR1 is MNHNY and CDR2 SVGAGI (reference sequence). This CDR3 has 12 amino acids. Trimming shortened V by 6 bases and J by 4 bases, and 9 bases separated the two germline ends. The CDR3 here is CASSSTVYGYTF. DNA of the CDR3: TGTGCCAGCAGCTCGACAGTCTATGGCTACACCTTC.

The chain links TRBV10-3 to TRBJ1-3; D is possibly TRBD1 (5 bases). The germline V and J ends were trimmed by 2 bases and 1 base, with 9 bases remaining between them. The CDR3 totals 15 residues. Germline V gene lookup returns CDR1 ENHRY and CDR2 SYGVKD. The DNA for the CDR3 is TGTGCCATCAGTGAGACAGGTCTTTCTGGAAACACCATATATTTT. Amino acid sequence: CAISETGLSGNTIYF.

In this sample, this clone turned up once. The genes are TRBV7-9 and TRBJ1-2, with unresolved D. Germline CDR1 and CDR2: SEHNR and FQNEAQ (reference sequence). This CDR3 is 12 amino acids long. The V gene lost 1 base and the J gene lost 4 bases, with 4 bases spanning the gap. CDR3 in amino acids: CASSLDFYGYTF. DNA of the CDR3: TGTGCCAGCAGCTTAGACTTCTATGGCTACACCTTC.

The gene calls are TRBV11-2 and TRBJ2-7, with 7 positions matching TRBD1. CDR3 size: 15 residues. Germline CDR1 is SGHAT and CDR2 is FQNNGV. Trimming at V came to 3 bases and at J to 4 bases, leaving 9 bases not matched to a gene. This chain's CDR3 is CASSFKGQRGYEQYF. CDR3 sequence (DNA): TGTGCCAGCAGCTTTAAGGGACAGAGGGGATACGAGCAGTACTTC. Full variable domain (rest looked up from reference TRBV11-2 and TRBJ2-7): EAGVAQSPRYKIIEKRQSVAFWCNPISGHATLYWYQQILGQGPKLLIQFQNNGVVDDSQLPKDRFSAERLKGVDSTLKIQPAKLEDSAVYLCASSFKGQRGYEQYFGPGTRLTVT.

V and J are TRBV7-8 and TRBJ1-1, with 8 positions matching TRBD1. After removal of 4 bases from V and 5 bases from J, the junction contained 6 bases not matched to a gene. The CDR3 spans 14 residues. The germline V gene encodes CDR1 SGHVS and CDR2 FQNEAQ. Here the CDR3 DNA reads TGTGCCAGCAGCTCTTTACAGGGGGGAACTGAAGCTTTCTTT. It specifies CASSSLQGGTEAFF.